These 27 T cell receptor beta chains share one sample of origin, sequenced in a study of CD8 T cells in ankylosing spondylitis. MiXCR was run by TCRdb on the 5' RACE reads, yielding one entry per CDR3 protein. The sample includes about 360,000 distinct CDR3 sequences, roughly 14% of them seen just once. Sequencing was performed on blood, either unsorted or a sorted T cell fraction (not recorded which). These receptors were taken from a male donor with ankylosing spondylitis or in good health (not recorded which).

Regarding this clonotype: The junction shows a germline mismatch at one end, possibly a read error. This chain joins TRBV5-6 and TRBJ2-5; D uncertain. This CDR3 is built from 17 residues. Germline V gives CDR1 SGHDT, CDR2 YYEEEE. The CDR3 protein is CASSLAGRTHLQVTQYF. DNA for the CDR3: TGTGCCAGCAGCTTGGCCGGCAGGACCCATCTCCAAGTGACCCAGTACTTC.

The rearrangement joins TRBV5-5 to TRBJ1-1, with 7 bases identical to TRBD1. Germline V lookup: CDR1 SGHKS, CDR2 YYEKEE (reference sequence). V lost 1 base to trimming and J lost 3 bases; unmatched junction nucleotides: 6. This CDR3 has 15 amino acids. The CDR3 reads CASSLLGTEDTEAFF. In DNA, the CDR3 is TGTGCCAGCAGCTTGTTAGGGACAGAGGACACTGAAGCTTTCTTT.

This clonotype came up many times. The chain has TRBV27 and TRBJ1-2; D ambiguous. Trimming took 2 bases from V and 4 from J, leaving 14 bases between them. Germline assignment: CDR1 MNHEY and CDR2 SMNVEV (reference sequence). CDR3 length: 15 amino acids. DNA of the CDR3: TGTGCCAGCAGTTTAGAGGCAACTACCGTCTATGGCTACACCTTC. As protein: CASSLEATTVYGYTF.

The sample holds a few counts of this clonotype. The CDR3 bases are TGTGCCAGCAGCTTAGGGGGGGTAGCGGGTTTCTCCTACAATGAGCAGTTCTTC. Its translation: CASSLGGVAGFSYNEQFF. The rearrangement joins TRBV11-2 to TRBJ2-1; 7 positions agree with TRBD2. Trimming took 1 base from V and 0 from J; bases not matched to a gene: 9. The V gene's germline CDR1 is SGHAT and CDR2 FQNNGV. This CDR3 comprises 18 residues.

V is TRBV30 and J is TRBJ1-2, with D perhaps TRBD1 (5 bases). The germline V gene encodes CDR1 GTSNPN and CDR2 SVGIG (reference sequence). V was trimmed by 4 bases and J by 2 bases, leaving 11 bases between them. The CDR3 runs to 13 residues. CDR3 residues: CAWIVRGNYGYTF. The CDR3 bases are TGTGCCTGGATAGTCCGGGGGAACTATGGCTACACCTTC.

This clonotype was recorded at least ten times. The V gene is TRBV11-2, the J gene TRBJ1-2; TRBD1 matches at 8 bases. The germline V gene has CDR1 SGHAT and CDR2 FQNNGV. V shed 4 bases, J shed 7 bases, and the junction held 8 bases outside the gene matches. This CDR3 region has 14 residues. CDR3 region: CASSYDRGEGGYTF. The CDR3 DNA sequence: TGTGCCAGCAGCTACGACAGGGGCGAGGGTGGCTACACCTTC.

The chain recombines TRBV6-1 with TRBJ1-4, with no clear D. The CDR3 consists of 10 residues. The V end lost 6 bases, the J end lost 8 bases, and 4 bases lay between the germline ends. Germline V CDR1 and CDR2: MNHNS, SASEGT. DNA of the CDR3: TGTGCCAGCAGGCGGGAAAAACTGTTTTTT. Protein sequence: CASRREKLFF.

This clonotype was recorded a few times. The chain combines TRBV12-3 or TRBV12-4 with TRBJ1-5; D remains unclear. Trimming removed 2 bases from V and 8 bases from J, with 7 bases in between. CDR3 length: 12 residues. CDR3 DNA sequence: TGTGCCAGCAGTTTACTAGTAAAGCCCCAGCATTTT. Its translation is CASSLLVKPQHF.

This clonotype has only a few counts. This chain links TRBV18 with TRBJ2-2; TRBD2 might be the D (5 bases). This CDR3 has 15 residues. Trimming pared 8 bases from V and 4 bases from J, leaving 17 bases between. Germline assignment: CDR1 KGHSH and CDR2 LQKENI. CDR3 nucleotide sequence: TGTGCCAGCCCCAAGAGCCCTGAGGGCACCGGGGAGCTGTTTTTT. This translates into CASPKSPEGTGELFF.

This clonotype was counted a few times. The chain is built from TRBV20-1 and TRBJ2-5, with a tentative D call TRBD2 (5 bases). Trimming took off 6 bases at V and 2 bases at J, with 10 bases between the two ends. Germline V gene data show CDR1 as DFQATT and CDR2 as SNEGSKA (reference sequence). The CDR3 has 12 amino acids. The CDR3 protein is CSALDYQETQYF. CDR3 in DNA: TGCAGTGCGCTAGACTATCAAGAGACCCAGTACTTC.

The J gene is TRBJ2-5, the V gene TRBV20-1, with unresolved D. The germline gives CDR1 DFQATT, CDR2 SNEGSKA (reference sequence). V lost 5 bases, J lost 1 base, and 14 bases lay in between. This CDR3 contains 14 residues. CDR3 DNA: TGCAGTGCTGTCCCCCCCGGATTCCAAGAGACCCAGTACTTC. It is translated as CSAVPPGFQETQYF.

V gene TRBV10-3 combines with J gene TRBJ2-7; 8 bases are a match to TRBD1. Germline V gives CDR1 ENHRY, CDR2 SYGVKD. This CDR3 has 14 residues. V shed 5 bases, J shed 3 bases, and the junction held 6 bases outside the gene matches. CDR3: CAISSGTGYYEQYF. As DNA, the CDR3 is TGTGCCATCAGTTCCGGGACAGGATACTACGAGCAGTACTTC.

This clonotype appeared many times. This chain joins TRBV12-3 or TRBV12-4 and TRBJ1-1; no firm D call. The CDR3 runs 13 residues. With 7 bases removed from V and 8 bases from J, the gap between germline ends came to 17 bases. The DNA of the CDR3 is TGTGCCAGCATCAGAGACACGGAACCCGAAGCTTTCTTT. It codes for CASIRDTEPEAFF.

This chain connects TRBV11-3 to TRBJ2-3, with a tentative D call TRBD2 (5 bases). The CDR3 consists of 16 residues. Trimming removed 3 bases from V and 6 bases from J, with 19 bases in between. Germline V gives CDR1 SGHNT, CDR2 YENEEA. The chain's CDR3 is CASSFITRHLWDTQYF. DNA of the CDR3: TGTGCCAGCAGCTTTATAACTAGGCACCTTTGGGATACGCAGTATTTT.

This clonotype occurred a few times. The V and J genes are TRBV5-5 and TRBJ2-1, with D tentatively TRBD2 (5 bases). CDR1 and CDR2 (germline): SGHKS, YYEKEE (reference sequence). The CDR3 length is 15 residues. Trimming cost V 4 bases and J 4 bases, with 15 bases left between them. CDR3 loop: CASSRQDLLYNEQFF. The CDR3 region has the DNA TGTGCCAGCAGCCGCCAGGACTTGCTTTACAATGAGCAGTTCTTC.

The chain employs TRBV4-1 and TRBJ2-7; TRBD1 agrees at 10 bases. The CDR3 has 15 amino acids. V was clipped by 1 base and J by 3 bases; unmatched bases: 3. Germline lookup yields CDR1 MGHRA and CDR2 YSYEKL. The DNA for the CDR3 is TGCGCCAGCAGCCAAGCAGGACAGGGGGGCTACGAGCAGTACTTC. Translating it yields CASSQAGQGGYEQYF.

The V and J genes are TRBV12-3 or TRBV12-4 and TRBJ1-5, with D tentatively TRBD1 (6 bases). The CDR3 has 15 residues. The V end lost 5 bases, the J end lost 2 bases, and 13 bases lay between the germline ends. The chain's CDR3 is CASSPSGAGNQPQHF. The CDR3 region has the DNA TGTGCCAGCAGTCCCTCAGGGGCCGGCAATCAGCCCCAGCATTTT.

This clonotype was observed at least ten times. The rearrangement joins TRBV10-3 to TRBJ2-7; 9 bases match TRBD2. V was clipped by 6 bases and J by 0 bases; unmatched bases: 6. This CDR3 has 15 amino acids. Germline CDR1 is ENHRY and CDR2 is SYGVKD. The CDR3 reads CAISDSGGLSYEQYF. For the CDR3, the DNA is TGTGCCATCAGCGATAGCGGGGGCCTCTCCTACGAGCAGTACTTC.

This clonotype was seen a few times. The J gene is TRBJ1-4, the V gene TRBV3-1; D gene uncertain. V shed 3 bases and J shed 5 bases, with 10 bases lying between them. Germline CDR1 reads LGHDT; CDR2 reads YNNKEL (reference sequence). There are 14 residues in the CDR3. The CDR3 protein is CASSHAQRNEKLFF. CDR3 DNA: TGTGCCAGCAGCCACGCTCAGAGAAATGAAAAACTGTTTTTT.

The chain uses TRBV4-2 and TRBJ2-5; D remains ambiguous. Germline loops: CDR1 LGHNA, CDR2 YNFKEQ. V was clipped by 0 bases and J by 5 bases, with 10 bases between them. This CDR3 has 14 residues. Here the CDR3 reads CASSQEGVLETQYF. In nucleotides, the CDR3 is TGTGCCAGCAGCCAAGAAGGAGTCTTGGAGACCCAGTACTTC.

V gene TRBV5-1 combines with J gene TRBJ1-2; TRBD1 aligns across 8 bases. The V segment lost 5 bases and the J segment 6 bases; nucleotides outside the gene matches: 9. Germline V CDR1 and CDR2: SGHRS, YFSETQ. There are 14 residues in the CDR3. CDR3: CASSSGQGLDGYTF. CDR3 coding DNA: TGCGCCAGCAGTTCCGGACAGGGCTTAGATGGCTACACCTTC.

The V gene is TRBV5-1, the J gene TRBJ2-2; TRBD2 agrees at 7 bases. The CDR3 contains 15 residues. From germline, CDR1 is SGHRS and CDR2 YFSETQ. V lost 7 bases and J lost 6; bases outside the gene matches: 12. The DNA for the CDR3 is TGCGCCAGCGCCCGAGACGGGGGGAGTGCCGGGGAGCTGTTTTTT. It yields the protein CASARDGGSAGELFF.

This clonotype came up a few times. V and J are TRBV12-3 or TRBV12-4 and TRBJ2-7; the match to TRBD1 covers 8 bases. Trimming cost V 3 bases and J 7 bases; bases outside gene matches: 11. The CDR3 runs to 15 residues. The CDR3 protein is CASSFRGLRAWEQYF. In nucleotides, the CDR3 is TGTGCCAGCAGTTTCAGGGGGCTTCGCGCATGGGAGCAGTACTTC.

This clonotype was seen more than once but under ten times. The chain recombines TRBV3-1 with TRBJ2-5; a possible D gene is TRBD2 (6 bases). V was clipped by 4 bases and J by 3 bases, with 15 bases between them. The CDR3 is 15 residues long. The germline CDR1 and CDR2 sequences are LGHDT and YNNKEL (reference sequence). The CDR3 DNA is TGTGCCAGCAGCCCCACCGGGACTCAGAAAGAGACCCAGTACTTC. Its translation: CASSPTGTQKETQYF.

This clonotype came up a few times. V usage is TRBV25-1 and J usage is TRBJ2-7, with D tentatively TRBD2 (6 bases). CDR1 MGHDK and CDR2 SYGVNS come from the germline V gene. The CDR3 consists of 13 residues. V was pared by 1 base and J by 7 bases, with 11 bases between. The CDR3 is CASSEWGRGEQYF. In nucleotides, the CDR3 is TGTGCCAGCAGTGAATGGGGCCGGGGGGAGCAGTACTTC.

The chain carries TRBV6-5 and TRBJ2-2; D is unclear. Germline V gives CDR1 MNHEY, CDR2 SVGAGI. Trimming left V 2 bases short and J 3 bases short, with 7 bases between. The CDR3 has 14 residues. CDR3 nucleotide sequence: TGTGCCAGCAGTTACGGCTTCTACACCGGGGAGCTGTTTTTT. Its translation: CASSYGFYTGELFF.

The V call is TRBV14, the J call TRBJ2-1; tentatively, D is TRBD2 (6 bases). Looked up from germline, CDR1 is SGHDN and CDR2 is FVKESK. The V gene lost 2 bases and the J gene lost 7 bases, with 18 bases spanning the gap. CDR3 size: 16 residues. The CDR3, as DNA: TGTGCCAGCAGCCAATCCCTTAGGGCAGGGAGGAATGAGCAGTTCTTC. Amino acids: CASSQSLRAGRNEQFF.